The next 4 T cell receptor beta chains were all read from a single sample in a study of OX40 agonist ivuxolimab in advanced cancers. Library prep was done by the immunoSEQ multiplex PCR assay. TCRdb provides this immuneACCESS table in a form limited to in-frame rearrangements. Some clones are lacking; in checked studies, under half of them reflect an unresolved V gene, and why the rest are absent is not known. Within this sample are approximately 160,000 clones, with roughly 92% of them counted one time only. The ten largest make up around 0.31% of the sample. The source was CD4+ or CD8+ T cells sorted from blood, collected in a trial of the OX40 agonist ivuxolimab. These receptors were collected from an adult with an advanced solid tumor such as melanoma, head and neck, liver or kidney cancer.

In DNA, the CDR3 is TGTGCCAGCAGCCCGACAGACTTCCTGGGCTACACCTTC. Translation: CASSPTDFLGYTF. The chain couples TRBV6-5 to TRBJ1-2; a weak D match, TRBD1 (5 bases). CDR1 MNHEY and CDR2 SVGAGI come from the germline V gene. The CDR3 length is 13 residues. V was pared by 6 bases and J by 8 bases, with 16 bases between.

The rearrangement uses TRBV11-3 and TRBJ1-6, with TRBD1 matching 10 bases. V was pared by 4 bases and J by 7 bases, with 7 bases of the junction left unmatched. Germline CDR1 is SGHNT and CDR2 is YENEEA. The CDR3 is 16 amino acids. This CDR3 is CASSSAGTGVNSPLHF. In nucleotides, the CDR3 is TGTGCCAGCAGCTCGGCTGGGACAGGGGTAAATTCACCCCTCCACTTT.

This clone was counted a single time. In DNA, the CDR3 is TGCGCCAGCAGCCAGGGAACAGGGGCTACTAACACCGGGGAGCTGTTTTTT. Translated, it gives CASSQGTGATNTGELFF. The chain is built from TRBV4-1 and TRBJ2-2, with 7 positions matching TRBD1. Germline V gene lookup returns CDR1 MGHRA and CDR2 YSYEKL. V dropped 3 bases and J dropped 2; count of bases not matched to a gene: 9. The CDR3 is 17 amino acids.

This clone has more than one count but fewer than ten. The rearrangement joins TRBV6-5 to TRBJ1-1; TRBD1 matches at 7 bases. V gave up 9 bases and J gave up 1 base; unmatched junction bases: 11. Germline V gene data show CDR1 as MNHEY and CDR2 as SVGAGI. There are 15 residues in the CDR3. CDR3 sequence reads: CARPKGTAQNTEAFF. The CDR3 DNA reads TGTGCCAGACCGAAAGGGACAGCGCAGAACACTGAAGCTTTCTTT.